The rows below give T cell receptor beta chains drawn from one sample of a study of Ad26.COV2.S vaccination and SARS-CoV-2 variants. Assay: immunoSEQ multiplex PCR; the TCRdb copy retains only in-frame clones and omits some. The sample includes a few hundred thousand clones, less than 95% of them seen just once. Source: peripheral blood, taken in a trial of Ad26.COV2.S vaccine versus placebo. The receptor set was obtained from a person aged 18 to 65 who received the Ad26.COV2.S COVID-19 vaccine or a placebo. Both conserved end residues are part of each CDR3. Fields, in order: CDR3 protein, CDR3 DNA, D gene, J gene, clone size, V gene. A D gene is named only where the DNA matches it firmly. Clone size, where shown, is once, few, many, or a class for clones that have expanded.

CASSVGGVGTYEQYF,TGCGCCAGCAGCGTCGGCGGGGTTGGAACCTACGAGCAGTACTTC,.,TRBJ2-7,.,TRBV5-1
CASSRGGTENQPQHF,TGTGCCAGCAGCCGTGGCGGGACAGAAAATCAGCCCCAGCATTTT,TRBD1,TRBJ1-5,.,TRBV5-8
CASGGLAGSYEQYF,TGTGCCAGTGGGGGATTAGCGGGCTCCTACGAGCAGTACTTC,TRBD2,TRBJ2-7,.,TRBV19
CASSDLGDPATNEKLFF,TGTGCCAGCAGTGATCTGGGTGACCCAGCAACTAATGAAAAACTGTTTTTT,.,TRBJ1-4,.,TRBV6-1
CAIRSTSGDSYEQYF,TGTGCCATCAGGTCGACTAGCGGAGACTCCTACGAGCAGTACTTC,TRBD2,TRBJ2-7,.,TRBV10-3
CASSPLADREDTEAFF,TGTGCCAGCTCACCGCTTGCGGACAGGGAGGACACTGAAGCTTTCTTT,TRBD1,TRBJ1-1,.,TRBV18
CASSYFLRTEQDTQYF,TGTGCCAGCAGTTACTTCTTAAGGACAGAACAAGATACGCAGTATTTT,.,TRBJ2-3,.,TRBV6-2/TRBV6-3
CASSQLGGSGEQFF,TGTGCCAGCAGCCAACTGGGAGGGTCCGGTGAGCAGTTCTTC,TRBD2,TRBJ2-1,.,TRBV3-1/TRBV3-2
CASSLEKSRTFF,TGTGCCAGCAGTTTAGAGAAGAGTAGAACGTTCTTC,.,TRBJ2-1,.,TRBV5-6
CASSVDAGTNGYTF,TGTGCCAGCAGCGTAGATGCAGGGACGAATGGCTACACCTTC,.,TRBJ1-2,.,TRBV9
CASSDMTSGTDTQYF,TGTGCCAGCAGTGATATGACTAGCGGCACAGATACGCAGTATTTT,TRBD2,TRBJ2-3,.,TRBV2
CAWSVPRGLGTEAFF,TGTGCCTGGAGTGTCCCTCGGGGGCTTGGCACTGAAGCTTTCTTT,.,TRBJ1-1,.,TRBV30
CASSEGPFPYEQYF,TGTGCCAGCAGTGAGGGGCCCTTCCCCTACGAGCAGTACTTC,.,TRBJ2-7,few,TRBV6-1
CAISDNSGNTIYF,TGTGCCATCAGTGATAATTCTGGAAACACCATATATTTT,.,TRBJ1-3,few,TRBV10-3
CASSQDLGEAREQYF,TGTGCCAGCAGCCAAGACCTCGGGGAGGCCAGGGAGCAGTACTTC,.,TRBJ2-7,.,TRBV3-1/TRBV3-2
CASSQERGLQNEKLFF,TGCGCCAGCAGCCAAGAGAGGGGTCTCCAGAATGAAAAACTGTTTTTT,.,TRBJ1-4,.,TRBV4-3
CASSLRGVGGRSVSYNEQFF,TGTGCCAGCAGCTTACGGGGCGTAGGCGGGAGGAGTGTCTCCTACAATGAGCAGTTCTTC,TRBD2,TRBJ2-1,.,TRBV7-3
CASSQGTSGSYNEQFF,TGTGCCAGCAGCCAAGGGACTAGCGGGAGCTACAATGAGCAGTTCTTC,TRBD2,TRBJ2-1,.,TRBV4-2
CASSLGQGARAFF,TGTGCCAGCAGTTTGGGACAGGGGGCTCGAGCTTTCTTT,TRBD1,TRBJ1-1,.,TRBV6-2/TRBV6-3
CASSQDRTGLLYGYTF,TGCGCCAGCAGCCAAGATCGGACAGGTCTCCTCTATGGCTACACCTTC,TRBD1,TRBJ1-2,few,TRBV4-3
CASSPQGPRTDTQYF,TGTGCCAGCAGTCCACAGGGTCCGCGCACAGATACGCAGTATTTT,.,TRBJ2-3,.,TRBV28
CASSAPDRTLGNEQFF,TGTGCCAGCAGTGCCCCCGACAGGACCCTCGGAAATGAGCAGTTCTTC,.,TRBJ2-1,once,TRBV27
CASSPPGTGGLRETQYF,TGTGCCAGCTCACCCCCCGGGACAGGGGGCCTACGGGAGACCCAGTACTTC,TRBD1,TRBJ2-5,once,TRBV18
CASSWPGRKRGTQYF,TGTGCCAGCAGCTGGCCGGGACGCAAAAGGGGTACGCAGTATTTT,.,TRBJ2-3,.,TRBV5-5
CASSGAGTAYGYTF,TGCGCCAGCAGCGGGGCCGGGACAGCCTATGGCTACACCTTC,TRBD1,TRBJ1-2,.,TRBV5-1
CASSQDSGGLRETQYF,TGCGCCAGCAGCCAAGATTCTGGCGGACTACGAGAGACCCAGTACTTC,.,TRBJ2-5,.,TRBV4-3
CASSYFWTPEAHNEQFF,TGTGCCAGCAGCTATTTCTGGACCCCAGAAGCACACAATGAGCAGTTCTTC,.,TRBJ2-1,.,TRBV7-9
CASSPQGAPGGELFF,TGTGCCAGCAGCCCTCAGGGGGCGCCCGGCGGGGAGCTGTTTTTT,TRBD1,TRBJ2-2,.,TRBV11-1
CASSQGPTFRDPGELFF,TGTGCCAGCAGCCAAGGACCGACATTCCGGGACCCCGGGGAGCTGTTTTTT,.,TRBJ2-2,.,TRBV14
CAPRDRNKLLLNTEAFF,TGTGCCCCCAGGGACAGGAACAAACTCCTCCTTAACACTGAAGCTTTCTTT,TRBD1,TRBJ1-1,.,TRBV3-1/TRBV3-2
CASSPGTINTGELFF,TGTGCCAGCTCCCCCGGGACAATTAACACCGGGGAGCTGTTTTTT,.,TRBJ2-2,.,TRBV11-3
CASSLAVRPGLDLNEQFF,TGTGCCAGCAGCTTAGCGGTGAGGCCGGGACTAGACCTCAATGAGCAGTTCTTC,TRBD2,TRBJ2-1,.,TRBV7-2
CASSPGTAMGDEQYF,TGTGCCAGCAGTCCCGGGACAGCCATGGGAGACGAGCAGTACTTC,TRBD1,TRBJ2-7,.,TRBV6-2/TRBV6-3
CASAGPEQYF,TGTGCCAGCGCAGGGCCCGAGCAGTACTTC,.,TRBJ2-7,.,TRBV7-9
CASSTGLAFNEQFF,TGTGCCAGCAGCACTGGACTAGCCTTCAATGAGCAGTTCTTC,TRBD2,TRBJ2-1,few,TRBV11-3
CASSDDTPRGEKLFF,TGTGCCAGCAGTGACGACACCCCCCGAGGTGAAAAACTGTTTTTT,.,TRBJ1-4,.,TRBV6-2/TRBV6-3
CASSRRLAGSGANVLTF,TGTGCCAGCAGCCGCCGACTAGCGGGGTCTGGGGCCAACGTCCTGACTTTC,TRBD2,TRBJ2-6,.,TRBV7-9
CASKLVGRRKGAQHF,TGTGCCAGTAAATTGGTCGGACGGAGAAAGGGGGCCCAGCATTTT,.,TRBJ1-5,.,TRBV19
CASSSRQGADTQYF,TGTGCCAGTAGTAGTCGACAGGGCGCAGATACGCAGTATTTT,TRBD1,TRBJ2-3,.,TRBV19
CASSRSRTGGASEAFF,TGTGCCAGCAGCCGCAGCAGGACAGGGGGCGCCTCTGAAGCTTTCTTT,TRBD1,TRBJ1-1,.,TRBV7-2
CASSPPGRGSTDTQYF,TGTGCCAGCTCACCACCAGGGAGGGGGAGCACAGATACGCAGTATTTT,.,TRBJ2-3,.,TRBV18
CASSPPGLANQPQHF,TGTGCCAGCAGTCCACCGGGGTTAGCAAATCAGCCCCAGCATTTT,.,TRBJ1-5,.,TRBV6-5
CASSQVSLAVNTDTQYF,TGCGCCAGCAGCCAAGTCTCGCTAGCCGTTAACACAGATACGCAGTATTTT,.,TRBJ2-3,.,TRBV4-3